This is a list of T cell receptor beta chains from one sample in a study of T cell changes during pregnancy in multiple sclerosis. Clones were read by immunoSEQ multiplex PCR, and TCRdb kept only the in-frame ones, dropping some. Here the sample spans around 69,000 clones, about 92% being singletons. The material sequenced was peripheral blood, taken in the second trimester of pregnancy. These receptors came from a female donor in good health, enrolled as a control in a pregnancy study. Both conserved end residues are part of each CDR3. D genes are given only for firm matches. Size tells how often a clone was seen (once, few, many) or the class of an expanded clone, and some rows leave it out.

CASRLGAGRQETQYF | TGTGCCAGCAGACTCGGAGCGGGGCGGCAAGAGACCCAGTACTTC | . | TRBJ2-5 | 15 | TRBV27 | TRBD2
CASSAAGNRDTQYF | TGCGCCAGCTCAGCAGCGGGGAATAGGGATACGCAGTATTTT | . | TRBJ2-3 | 14 | TRBV5-1 | TRBD2
CASSRGQTLGYTF | TGTGCCAGCAGCCGGGGACAGACACTCGGCTACACCTTC | . | TRBJ1-2 | 13 | TRBV7-2 | TRBD1
CAISGTAHPHTEAFF | TGTGCCATCAGCGGGACAGCCCACCCCCACACTGAAGCTTTCTTT | . | TRBJ1-1 | 15 | TRBV10-3 | TRBD1
CASSPVGGLGQPQHF | TGTGCCAGCTCACCCGTCGGGGGGCTCGGTCAGCCCCAGCATTTT | . | TRBJ1-5 | 15 | TRBV6-4 | .
CASSQGLAGLRIFEAFF | TGCGCCAGCAGCCAAGGCCTAGCGGGACTGAGGATCTTTGAAGCTTTCTTT | . | TRBJ1-1 | 17 | TRBV4-1 | .
CASSRNRPGQGAPTYEQYF | TGTGCCAGCAGCCGAAACCGTCCGGGACAGGGGGCGCCTACCTACGAGCAGTACTTC | . | TRBJ2-7 | 19 | TRBV5-4 | TRBD1
CATSSRDRVTQYF | TGTGCCACCAGCAGTCGGGACAGAGTAACCCAGTACTTC | . | TRBJ2-5 | 13 | TRBV15 | TRBD1
CASSLDRQGAGEQYF | TGTGCCAGCAGCTTGGATCGACAGGGGGCGGGTGAGCAGTACTTC | . | TRBJ2-7 | 15 | TRBV5-4 | TRBD1
CASRNSGLQETQYF | TGTGCCAGTAGGAATAGCGGGCTACAAGAGACCCAGTACTTC | . | TRBJ2-5 | 14 | TRBV19 | TRBD2
CASSVNTDTQYF | TGTGCCAGCAGCGTCAACACAGATACGCAGTATTTT | . | TRBJ2-3 | 12 | TRBV9 | .
CASSLPGRGNQETQYF | TGTGCCAGCAGCTTACCGGGCAGGGGGAATCAAGAGACCCAGTACTTC | . | TRBJ2-5 | 16 | TRBV7-2 | TRBD1
CASSLVEAVSSYEQYF | TGTGCCAGCAGCTTAGTTGAGGCGGTTAGCTCCTACGAGCAGTACTTC | . | TRBJ2-7 | 16 | TRBV7-6 | .
CASSLGAGDTQYF | TGTGCCAGCAGCTTAGGAGCAGGAGATACGCAGTATTTT | . | TRBJ2-3 | 13 | TRBV11-3 | .
CASSYGTGLEAFF | TGTGCCAGCAGCTATGGGACAGGGCTTGAAGCTTTCTTT | . | TRBJ1-1 | 13 | TRBV5-4 | TRBD1
CASGEEQGASGANVLTF | TGTGCCAGCGGAGAGGAACAGGGCGCCTCTGGGGCCAACGTCCTGACTTTC | . | TRBJ2-6 | 17 | TRBV2 | .
CASSSRWTGTDTQYF | TGTGCCAGCAGTTCCCGATGGACAGGCACAGATACGCAGTATTTT | . | TRBJ2-3 | 15 | TRBV28 | .
CASSTGSLSEQYF | TGTGCCAGTAGCACAGGGTCCCTGTCCGAGCAGTACTTC | few | TRBJ2-7 | 13 | TRBV6-1 | .
CGSRSLGKVEQFF | TGCGGCTCTAGGTCACTAGGTAAGGTTGAGCAGTTCTTC | . | TRBJ2-1 | 13 | TRBV29-1 | .
CASSVTGSPAYGYTF | TGTGCCAGCAGCGTGACAGGGTCCCCTGCCTATGGCTACACCTTC | . | TRBJ1-2 | 15 | TRBV11-1 | TRBD1
CASSTTSGGASF | TGTGCCAGCAGCACAACTAGCGGGGGGGCAAGTTTT | . | TRBJ2-3 | 12 | TRBV11-3 | TRBD2
CASSVGRGANNEQFF | TGTGCCAGCAGCGTAGGACGGGGGGCAAACAATGAGCAGTTCTTC | . | TRBJ2-1 | 15 | TRBV9 | .
CASNEVGPYEQYF | TGCGCCAGCAATGAAGTGGGCCCCTACGAGCAGTACTTC | . | TRBJ2-7 | 13 | TRBV5-1 | .
CASSVGYAGSYNEQFF | TGTGCCAGCAGCGTAGGCTATGCAGGCTCCTACAATGAGCAGTTCTTC | . | TRBJ2-1 | 16 | TRBV9 | .
CAISPNQNYGYTF | TGTGCCATCAGCCCAAATCAGAACTATGGCTACACCTTC | . | TRBJ1-2 | 13 | TRBV10-3 | .